Listed below are T cell receptor beta chains from one sample, sequenced in a study of cytomegalovirus exposure and HLA in healthy donors. Sequencing used immunoSEQ multiplex PCR; TCRdb keeps in-frame clones, though not all of them. The table records some 38,000 clones, approximately 55% of them present only once. The sequencing sample was made of PBMCs. The receptors were sampled from a woman in her 40s in good health and CMV-seropositive. CDR3s include the opening cysteine and the closing phenylalanine or tryptophan. A D gene is named only where the DNA matches it firmly. Clone size appears in some rows only: once, few, many, or a class for an expanded clone.

abundance: few; v_gene: TRBV7-2; d_gene: TRBD1; j_gene: TRBJ1-1; CDR3nt: TGTGCCAGCAGCTCCAGGGGGCATGACACTGAAGCTTTCTTT; CDR3aa: CASSSRGHDTEAFF
abundance: .; v_gene: TRBV18; d_gene: .; j_gene: TRBJ1-4; CDR3nt: TGTGCCAGCTCACCTGACGAGGGAGAAAAACTGTTTTTT; CDR3aa: CASSPDEGEKLFF
abundance: .; v_gene: TRBV7-2; d_gene: TRBD1; j_gene: TRBJ2-7; CDR3nt: TGTGCCAGCAGCAGACGACAGGGTACGGAGCAGTACTTC; CDR3aa: CASSRRQGTEQYF
abundance: few; v_gene: TRBV6-6; d_gene: .; j_gene: TRBJ2-1; CDR3nt: TGTGCCAGCAGTTACCGGGAGAGCTCCTACAATGAGCAGTTCTTC; CDR3aa: CASSYRESSYNEQFF
abundance: few; v_gene: TRBV7-9; d_gene: TRBD1; j_gene: TRBJ1-6; CDR3nt: TGTGCCAGCAGTTACACCTCCGGGACAGGGGGCCATTCACCCCTCCACTTT; CDR3aa: CASSYTSGTGGHSPLHF
abundance: once; v_gene: TRBV7-9; d_gene: .; j_gene: TRBJ2-7; CDR3nt: TGTGCCAGCAGCTTATACTACGAGCAGTACTTC; CDR3aa: CASSLYYEQYF
abundance: .; v_gene: TRBV29-1; d_gene: TRBD1; j_gene: TRBJ2-3; CDR3nt: TGCAGCGTTGATAAGGGGGCCACAGATACGCAGTATTTT; CDR3aa: CSVDKGATDTQYF
abundance: few; v_gene: TRBV15; d_gene: TRBD2; j_gene: TRBJ2-1; CDR3nt: TGTGCCACCAGCAGAGAAACGGCGGGGGGGCATGAGCAGTTCTTC; CDR3aa: CATSRETAGGHEQFF
abundance: .; v_gene: TRBV7-9; d_gene: TRBD2; j_gene: TRBJ2-1; CDR3nt: TGTGCCAGCAGCCCGGGACTAGCGGGGGGGCGAGCCTACAATGAGCAGTTCTTC; CDR3aa: CASSPGLAGGRAYNEQFF
abundance: .; v_gene: TRBV5-4; d_gene: .; j_gene: TRBJ2-3; CDR3nt: TGTGCCAGCAGACGGACTAGCACAGATACGCAGTATTTT; CDR3aa: CASRRTSTDTQYF
abundance: .; v_gene: TRBV28; d_gene: .; j_gene: TRBJ1-6; CDR3nt: TGTGCCAGCCGCCAGGGGAGCTCCTATAATTCACCCCTCCACTTT; CDR3aa: CASRQGSSYNSPLHF
abundance: few; v_gene: TRBV27; d_gene: TRBD1; j_gene: TRBJ2-2; CDR3nt: TGTGCCAGCACAAGGACAGGGAGGACCGGGGAGCTGTTTTTT; CDR3aa: CASTRTGRTGELFF
abundance: .; v_gene: TRBV19; d_gene: .; j_gene: TRBJ1-1; CDR3nt: TGTGCCAGTAGTTCAGCAGGGTCCCGATCGAACACTGAAGCTTTCTTT; CDR3aa: CASSSAGSRSNTEAFF
abundance: .; v_gene: TRBV10-2; d_gene: TRBD1; j_gene: TRBJ1-2; CDR3nt: TGCGCCAGCAGTGACGACAGGGTCTATGGCTACACCTTC; CDR3aa: CASSDDRVYGYTF
abundance: few; v_gene: TRBV28; d_gene: .; j_gene: TRBJ2-7; CDR3nt: TGTGCCAGCAGTACAGGTTTGACCTACGAGCAGTACTTC; CDR3aa: CASSTGLTYEQYF
abundance: .; v_gene: TRBV29-1; d_gene: .; j_gene: TRBJ2-1; CDR3nt: TGCAGCGTTGACAGTACAGGGATCCCTAGGCAGTTCTTC; CDR3aa: CSVDSTGIPRQFF
abundance: .; v_gene: TRBV2; d_gene: .; j_gene: TRBJ1-5; CDR3nt: TGTGCCAGCAGTCGGGACATTAATCAGCCCCAGCATTTT; CDR3aa: CASSRDINQPQHF
abundance: .; v_gene: TRBV6-4; d_gene: TRBD2; j_gene: TRBJ2-1; CDR3nt: TGTGCCAGCAGTGACTCGGGGGGGGACTACAATGAGCAGTTCTTC; CDR3aa: CASSDSGGDYNEQFF
abundance: .; v_gene: TRBV6-5; d_gene: .; j_gene: TRBJ1-1; CDR3nt: TGTGCCAGCACAAAAGCGGGGGGTGGCACTGAAGCTTTCTTT; CDR3aa: CASTKAGGGTEAFF